Below, one T cell receptor (beta chain) is given with its context. As processed by the authors: Amplification with reference gene primers provided the estimates of nucleated cell counts. The assay was immunoSEQ multiplex PCR, and TCRdb's table has in-frame clones only and misses some. The DNA was the basis for D and trimming; V, J and clone size are from that table. The profile shows more than 95,000 clones, about nine tenths of them singletons. The record originates from a study of blood T cell repertoires in COVID-19. At the level of the study: Samples taken during acute and convalescent COVID-19 were collected in the United States, Italy and Spain. T cells, B-cell-depleted T cells, or PBMCs supplied cDNA or gDNA.

This receptor was identified in a human donor in a cohort sampled during active COVID-19. The sequencing sample was made of peripheral blood.

CDR3 sequence (DNA): TGTGCCAGCTCAACCGGACAGGGGGGCGAGACCCAGTACTTC. Residues: CASSTGQGGETQYF. The rearrangement joins TRBV18 to TRBJ2-5; 10 bases fit TRBD1. The CDR3 runs 14 residues. Germline lookup yields CDR1 KGHSH and CDR2 LQKENI. V shed 5 bases, J shed 5 bases, and the junction held 5 bases outside the gene matches. Using reference TRBV18 and TRBJ2-5 for the parts outside the CDR3, the full variable domain is NAGVMQNPRHLVRRRGQEARLRCSPMKGHSHVYWYRQLPEEGLKFMVYLQKENIIDESGMPKERFSAEFPKEGPSILRIQQVVRGDSAAYFCASSTGQGGETQYFGPGTRLLVL.